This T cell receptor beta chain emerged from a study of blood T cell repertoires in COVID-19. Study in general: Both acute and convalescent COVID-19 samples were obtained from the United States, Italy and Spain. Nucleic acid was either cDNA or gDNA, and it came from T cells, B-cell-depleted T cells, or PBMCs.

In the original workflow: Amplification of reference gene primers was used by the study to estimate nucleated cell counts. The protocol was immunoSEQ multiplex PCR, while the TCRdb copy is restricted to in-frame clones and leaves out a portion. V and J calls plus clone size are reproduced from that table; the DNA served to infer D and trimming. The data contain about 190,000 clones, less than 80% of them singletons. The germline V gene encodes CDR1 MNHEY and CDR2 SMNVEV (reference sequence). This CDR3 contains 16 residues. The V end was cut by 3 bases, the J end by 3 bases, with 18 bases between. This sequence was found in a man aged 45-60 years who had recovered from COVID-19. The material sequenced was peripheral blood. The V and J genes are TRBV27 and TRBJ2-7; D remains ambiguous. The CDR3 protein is CASSFRTPELGYEQYF. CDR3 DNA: TGTGCCAGCAGTTTTCGTACGCCGGAGCTGGGCTACGAGCAGTACTTC.